The clone carrying this TCR beta chain was observed a handful of times. Antigen specificity is unknown. This sample stems from a study of cytomegalovirus exposure and HLA in healthy donors. PCR used 60 Vbeta primers and 13 Jbeta primers. Assay: immunoSEQ multiplex PCR; the TCRdb copy retains only in-frame clones and omits some. This table holds 130,000 or so clones, more than 75% found once. From germline, CDR1 is SQVTM and CDR2 ANQGSEA. The CDR3 length is 14 residues. The V gene lost 4 bases and the J gene lost 4 bases, with 15 bases spanning the gap. Study-wide results and caveats: Evidence from a later analysis indicated that most CMV-associated TCR beta chains looked HLA-restricted. Follow-up analysis later connected one missense variant in DCLRE1C with trimming of TCR beta V- and J-genes.

This TCR was recovered from a male donor in good health and CMV-seronegative. The sample comprised PBMCs. The rearrangement uses TRBV29-1 and TRBJ2-3; D is possibly TRBD2 (7 bases). The CDR3 reads CSVVGGAFADTQYF. The CDR3 nucleotides read TGCAGCGTTGTAGGGGGGGCTTTCGCAGATACGCAGTATTTT.